These 26 T cell receptor beta chains originate from one sample sequenced in a study of PD-1 blockade in classical Hodgkin lymphoma. Measured with immunoSEQ multiplex PCR; TCRdb has only the in-frame clones, and not every one. In the table there are around 40,000 clones, over 60% of which are singletons. Each of the patients experienced relapse following autologous stem cell transplantation, and their brentuximab vedotin exposure differed. Sequences were derived from peripheral blood mononuclear cells (PBMCs), sampled at baseline. The source is a human donor with classical Hodgkin lymphoma.

The chain is built from TRBV27 and TRBJ1-6; TRBD1 matches at 8 bases. The germline V gene has CDR1 MNHEY and CDR2 SMNVEV (reference sequence). With V trimmed by 4 bases and J by 9 bases, 8 bases remained unmatched. The CDR3 extends over 15 amino acids. The CDR3 DNA reads TGTGCCAGCAGTTCACTGGGGACAGGAGGTTCACCCCTCCACTTT. It is translated as CASSSLGTGGSPLHF.

This clone came up a few times. CDR3 sequence reads: CASSLRQGMNGYTF. In DNA, the CDR3 is TGTGCCAGCAGCTTACGACAGGGGATGAATGGCTACACCTTC. This rearrangement joins TRBV5-4 to TRBJ1-2, with 8 bases identical to TRBD1. The CDR3 loop spans 14 amino acids. Germline CDR1 reads SGHNT; CDR2 reads YYREEE (reference sequence). The trim removed 2 bases at V and 6 bases at J, leaving 6 bases unmatched.

The rearrangement uses TRBV7-8 and TRBJ2-2, with D tentatively TRBD2 (5 bases). The CDR3 is 16 residues long. CDR1 SGHVS and CDR2 FQNEAQ come from the germline V gene. V was shortened by 3 bases and J by 6 bases, with 17 bases between the two germline ends. The CDR3 loop is CASSLGAGPRAGELFF. In nucleotides, the CDR3 is TGTGCCAGCAGCTTGGGAGCCGGACCGAGGGCCGGGGAGCTGTTTTTT.

The rearrangement joins TRBV19 to TRBJ2-1; D is possibly TRBD1 (5 bases). There are 14 residues in the CDR3. CDR1 is LNHDA and CDR2 is SQIVND in the germline V gene (reference sequence). V was trimmed by 3 bases and J by 10 bases, leaving 16 bases between them. CDR3 DNA: TGTGCCAGTAGTATTGGGGCTGGACGACGAGAGCAGTTCTTC. Residues: CASSIGAGRREQFF.

The V and J genes are TRBV7-9 and TRBJ2-5; a possible D gene is TRBD2 (7 bases). The CDR3 sequence is 14 residues long. In germline, CDR1 is SEHNR, CDR2 FQNEAQ (reference sequence). The V gene lost 2 bases and the J gene lost 4 bases, with 11 bases spanning the gap. This chain's CDR3 is CASSLMGGLETQYF. In DNA form, the CDR3 reads TGTGCCAGCAGCTTAATGGGGGGGCTAGAGACCCAGTACTTC.

This chain links TRBV11-3 with TRBJ1-2; TRBD1 might be the D (6 bases). From germline, CDR1 is SGHNT and CDR2 YENEEA. The V end lost 4 bases, the J end lost 8 bases, and 20 bases lay between the germline ends. This CDR3 has 15 residues. In DNA, the CDR3 is TGTGCCAGCAGCTCTCAGCGGGGGCAGGCGGGGGGCTACACCTTC. This gives the protein CASSSQRGQAGGYTF. Combining the CDR3 with reference TRBV11-3 and TRBJ1-2 gives the whole variable domain EAGVVQSPRYKIIEKKQPVAFWCNPISGHNTLYWYLQNLGQGPELLIRYENEEAVDDSQLPKDRFSAERLKGVDSTLKIQPAELGDSAVYLCASSSQRGQAGGYTFGSGTRLTVV.

The chain uses TRBV6-1 and TRBJ2-1, with unresolved D. The CDR3 consists of 13 residues. Germline V gene data show CDR1 as MNHNS and CDR2 as SASEGT. Trimming took off 1 base at V and 4 bases at J, with 5 bases between the two ends. CDR3 sequence reads: CASSEDLYNEQFF. CDR3 nucleotides: TGTGCCAGCAGTGAAGACTTATACAATGAGCAGTTCTTC.

The rearrangement links TRBV9 to TRBJ2-3; unclear D gene. This CDR3 contains 16 residues. Germline-derived CDR1 and CDR2 are SGDLS and YYNGEE. V was clipped by 0 bases and J by 2 bases, with 13 bases between them. The chain's CDR3 is CASSVAPGLVTDTQYF. The DNA for the CDR3 is TGTGCCAGCAGCGTAGCACCAGGCTTAGTCACAGATACGCAGTATTTT.

This clone came up a few times. The rearrangement joins TRBV5-1 to TRBJ1-2; D perhaps matches TRBD1 (6 bases). Trimming cost V 0 bases and J 5 bases, with 11 bases left between them. Germline lookup yields CDR1 SGHRS and CDR2 YFSETQ. CDR3 length: 14 residues. Here the CDR3 reads CASSLAGGPYGYTF. As DNA, the CDR3 is TGCGCCAGCAGCTTGGCGGGGGGCCCTTATGGCTACACCTTC. Full variable domain (outside the CDR3, taken from reference TRBV5-1 and TRBJ1-2): KAGVTQTPRYLIKTRGQQVTLSCSPISGHRSVSWYQQTPGQGLQFLFEYFSETQRNKGNFPGRFSGRQFSNSRSEMNVSTLELGDSALYLCASSLAGGPYGYTFGSGTRLTVV.

The rearrangement joins TRBV6-1 to TRBJ2-5, with D tentatively TRBD2 (5 bases). V dropped 7 bases and J dropped 3 bases, with 15 bases sitting between them. There are 14 residues in the CDR3. CDR1 is MNHNS, CDR2 SASEGT, per germline. DNA for the CDR3: TGTGCCAGCACGGGCAGTCGGGGTAAAGAGACCCAGTACTTC. It encodes CASTGSRGKETQYF.

This clone is a singleton in its sample. The V and J genes are TRBV5-6 and TRBJ1-6; tentative D call: TRBD1 (5 bases). CDR1 and CDR2 from the germline V gene are SGHDT and YYEEEE. Trimming took off 0 bases at V and 10 bases at J, with 11 bases between the two ends. The CDR3 spans 14 residues. DNA of the CDR3: TGTGCCAGCAGCTTGGGCCAGGGAAGCTCACCCCTCCACTTT. It yields the protein CASSLGQGSSPLHF. The full variable domain, its missing parts supplied by reference TRBV5-6 and TRBJ1-6, is DAGVTQSPTHLIKTRGQQVTLRCSPKSGHDTVSWYQQALGQGPQFIFQYYEEEERQRGNFPDRFSGHQFPNYSSELNVNALLLGDSALYLCASSLGQGSSPLHFGNGTRLTVT.

By proportion, this clone is medium-sized. This rearrangement joins TRBV10-3 to TRBJ2-1; 10 positions match TRBD2. V was clipped by 2 bases and J by 4 bases; unmatched bases: 8. Germline CDR1 and CDR2: ENHRY and SYGVKD. The length of the CDR3 is 17 residues. CDR3 bases: TGTGCCATCAGTGAGCAGAACTTAGCGGGAGGATACAATGAGCAGTTCTTC. This codes for CAISEQNLAGGYNEQFF.

V is TRBV5-1 and J is TRBJ2-7; a possible D gene is TRBD2 (6 bases). Germline values: CDR1 SGHRS, CDR2 YFSETQ. The CDR3 covers 15 residues. Trimming took 2 bases from V and 0 from J, leaving 12 bases between them. Here the CDR3 reads CASSFRPGLSYEQYF. The CDR3 bases are TGCGCCAGCAGCTTTCGGCCGGGACTCTCCTACGAGCAGTACTTC.

The gene calls are TRBV15 and TRBJ2-7; 8 bases are shared with TRBD2. V was clipped by 0 bases and J by 2 bases; unmatched bases: 3. The germline CDR1 and CDR2 sequences are LNHNV and YYDKDF (reference sequence). The CDR3 sequence is 15 residues long. DNA of the CDR3: TGTGCCACCAGCAGAGAGGGAGCGGGAGCCTACGAGCAGTACTTC. Its protein product is CATSREGAGAYEQYF. Together with reference TRBV15 and TRBJ2-7, the CDR3 gives the full variable domain: DAMVIQNPRYQVTQFGKPVTLSCSQTLNHNVMYWYQQKSSQAPKLLFHYYDKDFNNEADTPDNFQSRRPNTSFCFLDIRSPGLGDTAMYLCATSREGAGAYEQYFGPGTRLTVT.

The chain uses TRBV6-6 and TRBJ1-5; 8 bases agree with TRBD1. V was clipped by 0 bases and J by 2 bases; unmatched bases: 3. Germline CDR1 and CDR2: MNHNY and SVGAGI (reference sequence). The CDR3 runs 16 residues. CDR3 DNA sequence: TGTGCCAGCAGTTACTCAGGACAGGGTGGCAATCAGCCCCAGCATTTT. It specifies CASSYSGQGGNQPQHF.

This sequence joins TRBV4-1 and TRBJ2-1; D not resolved. The V end was cut by 4 bases, the J end by 2 bases, with 18 bases between. Germline-derived CDR1 and CDR2 are MGHRA and YSYEKL. The CDR3 is made up of 17 amino acids. This CDR3 is CASSLYSVSATYNEQFF. In DNA form, the CDR3 reads TGCGCCAGCAGCCTCTACTCCGTATCAGCAACCTACAATGAGCAGTTCTTC.

This chain links TRBV29-1 with TRBJ1-5; D uncertain. Trimming pared 4 bases from V and 5 bases from J, leaving 9 bases between. Germline CDR1 SQVTM, CDR2 ANQGSEA. The CDR3 is 12 residues long. The CDR3 DNA reads TGCAGCGTTGGGTTTACAGATCAGCCCCAGCATTTT. Translation: CSVGFTDQPQHF.

The chain joins TRBV6-1 to TRBJ2-7; the D gene is possibly TRBD1 (5 bases). The germline V gene encodes CDR1 MNHNS and CDR2 SASEGT. V lost 4 bases and J lost 4, with 8 bases in between. The length of the CDR3 is 12 residues. The CDR3 sequence is CASSGDSYEQYF. CDR3 DNA sequence: TGTGCCAGCAGTGGAGACAGTTACGAGCAGTACTTC.

The chain links TRBV19 to TRBJ1-5, with a weak D call TRBD1 (5 bases). CDR3 length: 17 residues. CDR1 LNHDA and CDR2 SQIVND come from the germline V gene (reference sequence). Trimming cost V 5 bases and J 6 bases, with 23 bases left between them. This CDR3 is CASSLVRRGKRGQPQHF. Here the CDR3 DNA reads TGTGCCAGTAGTTTGGTAAGGCGGGGGAAACGGGGTCAGCCCCAGCATTTT.

The chain combines TRBV4-2 with TRBJ2-1; TRBD2 matches at 8 bases. After removal of 1 base from V and 7 bases from J, the junction contained 9 bases not matched to a gene. The CDR3 is made up of 16 amino acids. Germline V gene sequence: CDR1 LGHNA, CDR2 YNFKEQ. The CDR3 DNA reads as TGTGCCAGCAGCCAAGTGCTAGCGGGTAATGGAAATGAGCAGTTCTTC. Translated, it gives CASSQVLAGNGNEQFF.

DNA for the CDR3: TGTGCCAGTATAGGACTGTATAACACCGGGGAGCTGTTTTTT. Its protein is CASIGLYNTGELFF. The J gene is TRBJ2-2, the V gene TRBV19; TRBD2 might be the D (5 bases). Trimming pared 7 bases from V and 2 bases from J, leaving 11 bases between. Germline V gene lookup returns CDR1 LNHDA and CDR2 SQIVND (reference sequence). The CDR3 covers 14 residues.

The rearrangement uses TRBV2 and TRBJ1-5; 8 nucleotides agree with TRBD1. Germline loops: CDR1 SNHLY, CDR2 FYNNEI. V shed 6 bases and J 6 bases; nucleotides not matched to a gene: 4. This CDR3 is 13 amino acids long. The CDR3 loop is CASRDREVQPQHF. CDR3 DNA: TGTGCCAGCAGGGACAGGGAGGTTCAGCCCCAGCATTTT.

The chain carries TRBV9 and TRBJ2-1; 12 bases are a match to TRBD2. CDR3 length equals 15 residues. In germline, CDR1 is SGDLS, CDR2 YYNGEE. The ends lost 3 bases at V and 4 bases at J; junction bases unmatched: 2. CDR3 DNA: TGTGCCAGCAGCGGGGGGACTAGCGGGTACAATGAGCAGTTCTTC. Translating gives CASSGGTSGYNEQFF.

Here the CDR3 DNA reads TGTGCCAGCAGCGTAGGGCCCCTACCAGATGAGCAGTTCTTC. This encodes CASSVGPLPDEQFF. The chain has TRBV9 and TRBJ2-1; D not resolved. Trimming pared 0 bases from V and 8 bases from J, leaving 12 bases between. Germline V gene lookup returns CDR1 SGDLS and CDR2 YYNGEE. The CDR3 sequence is 14 residues long.

The chain carries TRBV6-6 and TRBJ1-5; TRBD1 agrees at 9 bases. Germline V lookup: CDR1 MNHNY, CDR2 SVGAGI (reference sequence). There are 14 residues in the CDR3. Losses at the gene ends were 7 bases for V and 5 bases for J; bases not matched to a gene: 6. The CDR3 DNA is TGTGCCAGCACCTACAGGGGGCCTGATCAGCCCCAGCATTTT. Protein sequence: CASTYRGPDQPQHF.

The chain recombines TRBV9 with TRBJ2-1, with D hard to call. CDR3 length: 13 residues. Germline V gene lookup returns CDR1 SGDLS and CDR2 YYNGEE. Between the trimmed V and J ends, which lost 4 bases and 6 bases, there was a span of 11 bases. The DNA of the CDR3 is TGTGCCAGCAGCACCCGCTTAGGCAATGAGCAGTTCTTC. Its protein is CASSTRLGNEQFF.